This paragraph reports one T cell receptor beta chain. Its antigen is unknown. Generated by immunoSEQ multiplex PCR, the TCRdb table keeps only in-frame clones and is missing some. The sample has roughly 2.2 million clones; approximately 95% are singletons. The data belong to a study of shared clonotypes between healthy human individuals. The CDR3 runs to 15 residues. Germline CDR1 SGHNT, CDR2 YYREEE (reference sequence). V lost 4 bases and J lost 1, with 13 bases in between. Broader study findings: Represented genetic and exposure-history diversity was restricted by having few donors.

The chain uses TRBV5-4 and TRBJ2-3; D is perhaps TRBD2 (6 bases). The specimen sequenced was naive CD4+ T cells from PBMCs. This sample's subset: CD45RA+ positively selected. The sequence was obtained from a man aged 18-30 years in good health. Some clones in this sample may be carry-over from other donors' samples. Here the CDR3 reads CASSPERARTDTQYF. The CDR3 DNA reads as TGTGCCAGCAGCCCGGAGCGGGCGCGCACAGATACGCAGTATTTT.